This T cell receptor (beta chain) comes out of a study of blood T cell repertoires in COVID-19. Study information: Samples of COVID-19 (acute and convalescent) were obtained from the United States, Italy and Spain. PBMCs, B-cell-depleted T cells, or T cells were the source of the cDNA or gDNA that made up the material.

Sequencing used immunoSEQ multiplex PCR; TCRdb keeps in-frame clones, though not all of them. Of hundreds of thousands of clones listed, just over 85% are singletons. In germline, CDR1 is LNHNV, CDR2 YYDKDF (reference sequence). Trimming pared 5 bases from V and 0 bases from J, leaving 13 bases between. This CDR3 has 16 residues. Sequences were obtained from peripheral blood. The rearrangement uses TRBV15 and TRBJ1-4; D perhaps matches TRBD1 (5 bases). This receptor was obtained from a woman in her 30s with active or convalescent COVID-19. CDR3 region: CATSEPQAATNEKLFF. CDR3 DNA: TGTGCCACCAGCGAACCACAGGCTGCAACTAATGAAAAACTGTTTTTT.